One and the same sample provided the 8 T cell receptor beta chains below, sequenced in a study of vaccination and CD4 T cells after COVID-19. The treatment denotes: roughly 10-day PBMC culture with coronavirus spike peptide pools or control peptides (ViraFEST assay). Which antigens these TCRs recognize remains unknown. Sequencing of DNA taken from cultured CD4+ T cells relied on the Oncomine TCR Beta short-read assay. TCRdb called the PCR reads again in MiXCR, with one record for every CDR3 protein. The sample includes about 13,000 distinct CDR3 sequences, about 51% of them seen just once. The sequencing sample was made of CD4+ T cells from blood, cultured in vitro. These receptors came from a human donor who had recovered from COVID-19.

This rearrangement joins TRBV24-1 to TRBJ2-3; TRBD2 aligns across 8 bases. CDR1 is KGHDR, CDR2 SFDVKD, per germline. V gave up 5 bases and J gave up 3 bases; unmatched junction bases: 3. The CDR3 covers 14 residues. CDR3 sequence: CATSGASGTDTQYF. The CDR3 bases are TGTGCCACCAGTGGGGCTAGCGGGACAGATACGCAGTATTTT.

This clonotype was detected once. The rearrangement uses TRBV30 and TRBJ2-7; the match to TRBD1 covers 10 bases. Germline CDR1 reads GTSNPN; CDR2 reads SVGIG (reference sequence). The V gene end was trimmed by 8 bases and the J gene end by 1 base; junction bases not matched to a gene: 5. The CDR3 extends over 13 amino acids. In DNA, the CDR3 is TGTGCCGGGACAGGGGAAGGATCCTACGAGCAGTACTTC. Protein sequence: CAGTGEGSYEQYF.

The rearrangement uses TRBV6-2 or TRBV6-3 and TRBJ1-1; the match to TRBD1 covers 8 bases. V lost 7 bases, J lost 11 bases, and 12 bases stayed unmatched. The CDR3 consists of 13 residues. Germline values: CDR1 MNHEY, CDR2 SVGEGT. CDR3: CASNDSRGRFAFF. In nucleotides, the CDR3 is TGTGCCAGCAACGACTCCAGGGGGCGGTTTGCTTTCTTT.

In its sample, this clonotype was seen a few times. The chain recombines TRBV27 with TRBJ2-5; possibly TRBD1 for D (6 bases). CDR3 length equals 14 residues. With 5 bases removed from V and 0 bases from J, the gap between germline ends came to 10 bases. CDR1 and CDR2 (germline): MNHEY, SMNVEV (reference sequence). The CDR3 bases are TGTGCCAGCAGTCGTGGACAGAACCAAGAGACCCAGTACTTC. This codes for CASSRGQNQETQYF.

V and J are TRBV7-2 and TRBJ1-2; 7 bases agree with TRBD1. The CDR3 has 15 residues. CDR1 and CDR2 (germline): SGHTA, FQGNSA. Trimming removed 0 bases from V and 1 base from J; junction bases left unmatched: 2. As DNA, the CDR3 is TGTGCCAGCAGCTTAGCTTACAGGGGTAACTATGGCTACACCTTC. Amino acids: CASSLAYRGNYGYTF.

The chain joins TRBV6-1 to TRBJ1-6, with 8 bases fitting TRBD1. The length of the CDR3 is 16 residues. V lost 6 bases to trimming and J lost 4 bases; unmatched junction nucleotides: 8. CDR1 is MNHNS and CDR2 is SASEGT in the germline V gene. DNA of the CDR3: TGTGCCAGCAGCCCCCTCGGACAGGGATATAATTCACCCCTCCACTTT. Protein sequence: CASSPLGQGYNSPLHF.

The chain carries TRBV28 and TRBJ1-5; 10 bases line up with TRBD1. This CDR3 is built from 19 residues. V gave up 6 bases and J gave up 4 bases; unmatched junction bases: 18. Germline V gene sequence: CDR1 MDHEN, CDR2 SYDVKM. CDR3: CASRPFTGQGLGGNQPQHF. The CDR3 nucleotides read TGTGCCAGCAGACCCTTTACGGGACAGGGGCTTGGAGGGAATCAGCCCCAGCATTTT.

This clonotype occurred a few times. V gene TRBV7-9 combines with J gene TRBJ1-3; D not certain. Germline loops: CDR1 SEHNR, CDR2 FQNEAQ (reference sequence). Trimming cost V 5 bases and J 4 bases, with 9 bases left between them. This CDR3 contains 13 residues. CDR3 residues: CASSQTTGNTIYF. The CDR3 nucleotides are TGTGCCAGCAGCCAAACAACAGGAAACACCATATATTTT.